A single T cell receptor beta chain is shown here with its context. V dropped 0 bases and J dropped 5 bases, with 12 bases sitting between them. Germline V gene sequence: CDR1 SGDLS, CDR2 YYNGEE. The CDR3 runs 14 residues. Under the authors' procedure: Cell counts per sample came from amplifying reference gene primers. Measured with immunoSEQ multiplex PCR; TCRdb has only the in-frame clones, and not every one. V, J and clone size reflect that table, while D and trimming were determined from the DNA. The table includes about 190,000 clones, around 85% detected once. This specimen belongs to a study of blood T cell repertoires in COVID-19. Turning to the study itself: Spain, Italy and the United States supplied samples that represented acute and convalescent COVID-19. T cells, B-cell-depleted T cells, or PBMCs supplied cDNA or gDNA.

V is TRBV9 and J is TRBJ2-7, with D uncertain. Sequences were obtained from peripheral blood. The sequence was obtained from a man aged 50 to 59 who had recovered from COVID-19. CDR3 nucleotide sequence: TGTGCCAGCAGCGTAGCTTCCGGGTCCCACGAGCAGTACTTC. Encoded protein: CASSVASGSHEQYF. Variable domain in full (rest from reference TRBV9 and TRBJ2-7): DSGVTQTPKHLITATGQRVTLRCSPRSGDLSVYWYQQSLDQGLQFLIQYYNGEERAKGNILERFSAQQFPDLHSELNLSSLELGDSALYFCASSVASGSHEQYFGPGTRLTVT.